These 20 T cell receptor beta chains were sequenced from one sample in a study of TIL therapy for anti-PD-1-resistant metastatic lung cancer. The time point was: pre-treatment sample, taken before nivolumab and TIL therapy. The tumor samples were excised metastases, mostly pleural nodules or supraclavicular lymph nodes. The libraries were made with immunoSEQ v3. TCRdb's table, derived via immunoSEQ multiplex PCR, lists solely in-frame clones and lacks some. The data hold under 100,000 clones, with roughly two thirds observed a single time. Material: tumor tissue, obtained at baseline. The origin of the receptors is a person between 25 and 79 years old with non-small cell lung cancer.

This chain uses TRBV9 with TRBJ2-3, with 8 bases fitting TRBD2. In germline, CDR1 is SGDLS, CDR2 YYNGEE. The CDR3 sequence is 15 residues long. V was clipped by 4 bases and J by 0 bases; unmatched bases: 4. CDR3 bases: TGTGCCAGCAGCCCGATAGCGGGAAGCACAGATACGCAGTATTTT. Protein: CASSPIAGSTDTQYF.

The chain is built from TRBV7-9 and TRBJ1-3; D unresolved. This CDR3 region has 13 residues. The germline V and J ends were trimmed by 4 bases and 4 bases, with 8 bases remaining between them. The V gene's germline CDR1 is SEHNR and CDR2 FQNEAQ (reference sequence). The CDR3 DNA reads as TGTGCCAGCAGCTCCCGTCCGGGAAACACCATATATTTT. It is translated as CASSSRPGNTIYF.

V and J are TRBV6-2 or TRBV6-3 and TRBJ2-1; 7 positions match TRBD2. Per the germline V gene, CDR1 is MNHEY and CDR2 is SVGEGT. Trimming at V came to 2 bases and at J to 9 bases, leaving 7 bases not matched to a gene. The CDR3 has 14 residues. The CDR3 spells CASSYPRGVGEQFF. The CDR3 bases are TGTGCCAGCAGTTACCCTCGGGGGGTTGGTGAGCAGTTCTTC.

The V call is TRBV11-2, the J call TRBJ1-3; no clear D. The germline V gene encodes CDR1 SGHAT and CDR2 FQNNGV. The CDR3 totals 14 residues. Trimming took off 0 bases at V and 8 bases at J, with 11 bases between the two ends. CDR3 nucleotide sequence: TGTGCCAGCAGCTTAGAGTCGAAGGGTCACACCATATATTTT. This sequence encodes CASSLESKGHTIYF.

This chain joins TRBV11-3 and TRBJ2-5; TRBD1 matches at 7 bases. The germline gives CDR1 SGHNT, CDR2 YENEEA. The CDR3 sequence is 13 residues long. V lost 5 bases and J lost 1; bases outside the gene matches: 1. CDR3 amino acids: CASSRDSQETQYF. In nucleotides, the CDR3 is TGTGCCAGCAGCCGGGACAGCCAAGAGACCCAGTACTTC.

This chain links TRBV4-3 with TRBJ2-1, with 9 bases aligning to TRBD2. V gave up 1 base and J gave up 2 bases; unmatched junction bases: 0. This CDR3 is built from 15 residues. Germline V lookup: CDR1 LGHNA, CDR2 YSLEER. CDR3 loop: CASSQGGGAYNEQFF. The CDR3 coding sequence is TGCGCCAGCAGCCAAGGCGGGGGGGCCTACAATGAGCAGTTCTTC.

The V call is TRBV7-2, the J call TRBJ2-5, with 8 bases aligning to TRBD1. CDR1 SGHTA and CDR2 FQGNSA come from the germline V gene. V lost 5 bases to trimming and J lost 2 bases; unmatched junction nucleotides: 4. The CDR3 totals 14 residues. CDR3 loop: CASSPGDRQETQYF. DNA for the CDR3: TGTGCCAGCAGCCCGGGGGACAGGCAAGAGACCCAGTACTTC.

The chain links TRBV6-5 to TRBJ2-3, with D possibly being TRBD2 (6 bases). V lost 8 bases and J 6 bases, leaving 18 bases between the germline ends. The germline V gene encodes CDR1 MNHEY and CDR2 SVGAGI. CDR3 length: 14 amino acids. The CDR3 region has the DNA TGTGCCAGCGGTCCTCGGAGGGCCCAGGATACGCAGTATTTT. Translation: CASGPRRAQDTQYF.

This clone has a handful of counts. The CDR3 DNA is TGTGCCACCTGGGCGGGAGGGGGAGGGAATGAGCAGTTCTTC. This sequence encodes CATWAGGGGNEQFF. The V call is TRBV15, the J call TRBJ2-1; 9 bases match TRBD2. The V and J ends lost 8 bases and 7 bases, in that order; junction bases with no gene match: 9. The length of the CDR3 is 14 residues. The V gene's germline CDR1 is LNHNV and CDR2 YYDKDF (reference sequence). The whole variable domain, remainder taken from reference TRBV15 and TRBJ2-1, is DAMVIQNPRYQVTQFGKPVTLSCSQTLNHNVMYWYQQKSSQAPKLLFHYYDKDFNNEADTPDNFQSRRPNTSFCFLDIRSPGLGDTAMYLCATWAGGGGNEQFFGPGTRLTVL.

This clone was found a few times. The CDR3 bases are TGTGCCTGGAGCGTAGGTGGGAAAGGCAATCAGCCCCAGCATTTT. Translation gives CAWSVGGKGNQPQHF. V gene TRBV30 combines with J gene TRBJ1-5; no clear D. Germline CDR1 and CDR2: GTSNPN and SVGIG (reference sequence). CDR3 size: 15 residues. V was trimmed by 3 bases and J by 2 bases, leaving 14 bases between them.

The CDR3 reads CASSQRGRDTQYF. Written as DNA, the CDR3 is TGCGCCAGCAGCCAACGCGGAAGAGATACGCAGTATTTT. The chain links TRBV4-3 to TRBJ2-3; D is undetermined. The CDR3 has 13 amino acids. Germline V CDR1 and CDR2: LGHNA, YSLEER. V gave up 2 bases and J gave up 5 bases, with 8 bases separating them.

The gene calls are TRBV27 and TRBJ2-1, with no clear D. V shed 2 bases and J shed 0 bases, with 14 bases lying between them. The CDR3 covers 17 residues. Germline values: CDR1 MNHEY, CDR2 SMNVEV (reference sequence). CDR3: CASSLGSSGLSYNEQFF. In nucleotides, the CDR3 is TGTGCCAGCAGTTTAGGGTCTTCCGGCCTCTCCTACAATGAGCAGTTCTTC.

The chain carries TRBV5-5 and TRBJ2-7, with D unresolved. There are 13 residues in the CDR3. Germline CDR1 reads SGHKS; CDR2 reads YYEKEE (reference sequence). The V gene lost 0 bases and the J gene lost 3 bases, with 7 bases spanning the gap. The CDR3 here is CASSLDQVYEQYF. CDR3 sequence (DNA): TGTGCCAGCAGCTTGGACCAAGTCTACGAGCAGTACTTC.

DNA for the CDR3: TGTGCCAGCAGCGCATTGACAGGCGGTTACTACGAGCAGTACTTC. Translating it yields CASSALTGGYYEQYF. The V and J genes are TRBV7-6 and TRBJ2-7, with TRBD1 as a possible D gene (6 bases). The germline CDR1 and CDR2 sequences are SGHVS and FNYEAQ. V was pared by 5 bases and J by 3 bases, with 17 bases between. CDR3 size: 15 residues.

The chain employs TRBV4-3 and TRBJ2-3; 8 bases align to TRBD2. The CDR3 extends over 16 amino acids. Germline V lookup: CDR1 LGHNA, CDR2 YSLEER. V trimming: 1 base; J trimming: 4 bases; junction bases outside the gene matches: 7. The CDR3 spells CASSQALRGGSDTQYF. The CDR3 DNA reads TGCGCCAGCAGCCAAGCTTTACGGGGGGGGTCAGATACGCAGTATTTT.

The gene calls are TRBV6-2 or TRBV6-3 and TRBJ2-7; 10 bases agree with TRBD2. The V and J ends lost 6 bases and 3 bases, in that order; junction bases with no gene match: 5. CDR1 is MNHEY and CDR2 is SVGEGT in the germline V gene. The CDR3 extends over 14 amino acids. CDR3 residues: CASSSGGDGYEQYF. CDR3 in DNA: TGTGCCAGCAGCAGCGGGGGGGATGGCTACGAGCAGTACTTC.

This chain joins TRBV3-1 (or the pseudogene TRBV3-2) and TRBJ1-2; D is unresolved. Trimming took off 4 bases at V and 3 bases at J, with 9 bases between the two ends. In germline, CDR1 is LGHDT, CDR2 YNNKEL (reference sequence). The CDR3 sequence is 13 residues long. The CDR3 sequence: CASSRSTDYGYTF. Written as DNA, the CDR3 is TGTGCCAGCAGCCGATCGACGGACTATGGCTACACCTTC.

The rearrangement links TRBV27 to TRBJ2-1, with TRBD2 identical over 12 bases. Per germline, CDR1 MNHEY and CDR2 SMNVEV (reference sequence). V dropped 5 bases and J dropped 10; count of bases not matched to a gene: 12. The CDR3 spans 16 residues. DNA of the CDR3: TGTGCCAGCAGTGTCTCGTCTAGCGGGGGGGCCAGGGAGCAGTTCTTC. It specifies CASSVSSSGGAREQFF.

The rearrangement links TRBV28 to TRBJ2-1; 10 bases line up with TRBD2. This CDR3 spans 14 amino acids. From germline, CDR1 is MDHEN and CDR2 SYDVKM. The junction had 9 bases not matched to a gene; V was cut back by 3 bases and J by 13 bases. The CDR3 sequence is CASSFSLAGALQFF. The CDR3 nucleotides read TGTGCCAGCAGTTTTAGCCTAGCGGGAGCTCTCCAGTTCTTC.

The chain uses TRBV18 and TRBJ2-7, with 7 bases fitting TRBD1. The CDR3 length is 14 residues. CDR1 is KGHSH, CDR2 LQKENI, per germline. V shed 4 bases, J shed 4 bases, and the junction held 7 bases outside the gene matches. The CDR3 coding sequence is TGTGCCAGCTCACGGGAGCCAGGGGGTTACGAGCAGTACTTC. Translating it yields CASSREPGGYEQYF.